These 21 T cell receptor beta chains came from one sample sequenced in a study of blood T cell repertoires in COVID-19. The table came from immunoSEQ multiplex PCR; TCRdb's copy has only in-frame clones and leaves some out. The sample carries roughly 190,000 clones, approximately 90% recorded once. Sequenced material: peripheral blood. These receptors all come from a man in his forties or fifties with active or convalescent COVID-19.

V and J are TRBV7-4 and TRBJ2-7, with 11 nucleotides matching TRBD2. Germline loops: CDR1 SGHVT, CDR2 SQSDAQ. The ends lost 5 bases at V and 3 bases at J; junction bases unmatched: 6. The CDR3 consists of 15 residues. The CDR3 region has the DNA TGTGCCAGCAGCCATCAGACTAGCGGGAACTACGAGCAGTACTTC. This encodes CASSHQTSGNYEQYF.

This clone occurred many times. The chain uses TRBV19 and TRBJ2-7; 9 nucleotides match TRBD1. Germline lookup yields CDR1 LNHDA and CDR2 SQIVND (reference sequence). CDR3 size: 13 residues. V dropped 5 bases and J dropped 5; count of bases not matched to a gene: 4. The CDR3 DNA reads TGTGCCAGTAGTGAGGACAGGGGCCACGAGCAGTACTTC. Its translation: CASSEDRGHEQYF.

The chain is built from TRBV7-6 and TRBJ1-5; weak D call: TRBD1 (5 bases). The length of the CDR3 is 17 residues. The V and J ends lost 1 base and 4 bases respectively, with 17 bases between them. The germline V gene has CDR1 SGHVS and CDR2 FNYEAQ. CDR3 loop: CASSLESWGSPNQPQHF. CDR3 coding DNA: TGTGCCAGCAGCTTAGAAAGCTGGGGCTCGCCAAATCAGCCCCAGCATTTT.

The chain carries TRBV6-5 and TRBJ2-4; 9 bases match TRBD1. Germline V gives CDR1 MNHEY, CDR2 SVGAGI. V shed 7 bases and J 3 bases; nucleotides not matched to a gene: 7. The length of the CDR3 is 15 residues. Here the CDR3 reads CASKGQGLGKNIQYF. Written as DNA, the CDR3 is TGTGCCAGCAAGGGACAGGGATTAGGCAAAAACATTCAGTACTTC.

As DNA, the CDR3 is TGCAGCGCTTGGACAGGGGGACCCTTTGAAGCTTTCTTT. Its translation is CSAWTGGPFEAFF. J is TRBJ1-1 and V is TRBV29-1, with 10 nucleotides matching TRBD1. Looked up from germline, CDR1 is SQVTM and CDR2 is ANQGSEA. The V gene end was trimmed by 7 bases and the J gene end by 7 bases; junction bases not matched to a gene: 9. The CDR3 extends over 13 amino acids. Looking up the rest from reference TRBV29-1 and TRBJ1-1 gives the full variable domain: SAVISQKPSRDICQRGTSLTIQCQVDSQVTMMFWYRQQPGQSLTLIATANQGSEATYESGFVIDKFPISRPNLTFSTLTVSNMSPEDSSIYLCSAWTGGPFEAFFGQGTRLTVV.

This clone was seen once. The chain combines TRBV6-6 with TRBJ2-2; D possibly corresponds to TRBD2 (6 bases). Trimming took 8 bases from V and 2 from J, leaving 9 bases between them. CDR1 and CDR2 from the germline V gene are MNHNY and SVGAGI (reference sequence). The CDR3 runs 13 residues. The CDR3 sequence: CASGRENTGELFF. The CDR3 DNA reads TGTGCCAGCGGGCGGGAAAACACCGGGGAGCTGTTTTTT.

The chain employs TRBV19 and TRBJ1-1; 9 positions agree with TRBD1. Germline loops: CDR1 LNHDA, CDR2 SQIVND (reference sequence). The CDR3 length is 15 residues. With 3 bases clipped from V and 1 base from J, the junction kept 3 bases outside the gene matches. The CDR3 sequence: CASSIRGQGNTEAFF. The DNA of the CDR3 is TGTGCCAGTAGTATTAGGGGACAGGGGAACACTGAAGCTTTCTTT.

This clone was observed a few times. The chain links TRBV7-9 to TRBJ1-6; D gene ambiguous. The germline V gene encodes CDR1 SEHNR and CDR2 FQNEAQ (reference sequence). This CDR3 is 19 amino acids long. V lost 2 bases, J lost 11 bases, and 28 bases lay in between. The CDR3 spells CASSLWVELAGGGNPPLHF. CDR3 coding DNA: TGTGCCAGCAGCTTATGGGTTGAGTTGGCAGGAGGCGGAAATCCACCCCTCCACTTT.

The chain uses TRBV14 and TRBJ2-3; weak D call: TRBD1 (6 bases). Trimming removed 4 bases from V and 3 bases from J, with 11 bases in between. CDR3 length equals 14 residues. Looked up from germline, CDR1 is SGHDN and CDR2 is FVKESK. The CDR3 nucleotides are TGTGCCAGCAGCCTACTAGGGGGAACAGATACGCAGTATTTT. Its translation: CASSLLGGTDTQYF.

CDR3 sequence: CASSMGGRASYNEQFF. CDR3 DNA sequence: TGTGCCAGTAGTATGGGGGGGAGGGCCTCCTACAATGAGCAGTTCTTC. The rearrangement joins TRBV19 to TRBJ2-1; 7 positions match TRBD2. CDR1 is LNHDA, CDR2 SQIVND, per germline (reference sequence). CDR3 length: 16 amino acids. With V trimmed by 3 bases and J by 0 bases, 5 bases remained unmatched.

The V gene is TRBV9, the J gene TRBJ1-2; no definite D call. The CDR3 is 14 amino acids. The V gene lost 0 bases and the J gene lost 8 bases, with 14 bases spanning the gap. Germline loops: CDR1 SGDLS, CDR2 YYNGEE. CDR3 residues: CASSVETARHGYTF. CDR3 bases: TGTGCCAGCAGCGTAGAAACCGCCCGACACGGCTACACCTTC.

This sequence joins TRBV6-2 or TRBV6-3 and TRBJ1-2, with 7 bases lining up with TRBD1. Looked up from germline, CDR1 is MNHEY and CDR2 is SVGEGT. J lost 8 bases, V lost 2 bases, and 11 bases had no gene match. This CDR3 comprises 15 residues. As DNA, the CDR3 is TGTGCCAGCAGTTACCCTCGGGACAGCGTTTCCGGCTACACCTTC. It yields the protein CASSYPRDSVSGYTF.

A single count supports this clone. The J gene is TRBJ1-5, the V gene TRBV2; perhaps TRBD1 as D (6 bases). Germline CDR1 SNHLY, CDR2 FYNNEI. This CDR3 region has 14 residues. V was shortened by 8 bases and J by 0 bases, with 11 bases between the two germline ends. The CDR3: CASEGGYSNQPQHF. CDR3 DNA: TGTGCCAGCGAGGGGGGGTATAGCAATCAGCCCCAGCATTTT.

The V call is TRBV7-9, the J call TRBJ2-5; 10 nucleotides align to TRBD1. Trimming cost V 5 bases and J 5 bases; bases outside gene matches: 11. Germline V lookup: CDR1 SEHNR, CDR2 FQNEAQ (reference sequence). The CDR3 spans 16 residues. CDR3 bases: TGTGCCAGCAGCGACAGGGGGCGGCACGTTATGGAGACCCAGTACTTC. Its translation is CASSDRGRHVMETQYF.

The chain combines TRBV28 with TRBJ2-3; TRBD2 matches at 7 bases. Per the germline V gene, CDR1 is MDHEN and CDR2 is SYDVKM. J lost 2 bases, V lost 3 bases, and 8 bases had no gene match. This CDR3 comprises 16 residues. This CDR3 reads CASSFPAGESTDTQYF. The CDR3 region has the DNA TGTGCCAGCAGTTTCCCCGCGGGAGAGTCCACAGATACGCAGTATTTT. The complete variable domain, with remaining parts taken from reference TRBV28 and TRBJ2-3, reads DVKVTQSSRYLVKRTGEKVFLECVQDMDHENMFWYRQDPGLGLRLIYFSYDVKMKEKGDIPEGYSVSREKKERFSLILESASTNQTSMYLCASSFPAGESTDTQYFGPGTRLTVL.

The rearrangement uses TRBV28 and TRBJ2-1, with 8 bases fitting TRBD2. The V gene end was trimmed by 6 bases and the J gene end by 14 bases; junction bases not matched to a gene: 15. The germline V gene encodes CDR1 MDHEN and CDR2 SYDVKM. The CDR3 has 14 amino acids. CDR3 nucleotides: TGTGCCAGCAGCGCACCGGGACTAGGTTCTTCGGAGTTCTTC. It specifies CASSAPGLGSSEFF.

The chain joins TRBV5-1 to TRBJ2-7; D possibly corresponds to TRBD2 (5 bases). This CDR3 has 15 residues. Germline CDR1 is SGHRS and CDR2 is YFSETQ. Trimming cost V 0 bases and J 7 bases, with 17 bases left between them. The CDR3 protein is CASSLVPVGWTEQYF. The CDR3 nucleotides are TGCGCCAGCAGCTTGGTCCCGGTGGGGTGGACTGAGCAGTACTTC.

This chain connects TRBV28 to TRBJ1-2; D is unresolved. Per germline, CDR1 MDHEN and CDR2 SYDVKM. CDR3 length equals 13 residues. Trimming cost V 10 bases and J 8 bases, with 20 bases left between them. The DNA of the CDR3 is TGTGCCACCACGTCCAAGATAGCACGCGGCTACACCTTC. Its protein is CATTSKIARGYTF.

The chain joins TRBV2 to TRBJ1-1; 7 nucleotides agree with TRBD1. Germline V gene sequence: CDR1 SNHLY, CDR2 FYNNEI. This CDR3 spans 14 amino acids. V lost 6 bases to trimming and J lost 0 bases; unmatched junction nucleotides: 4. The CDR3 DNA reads TGTGCCAGCAGGAACAGGGGTTTGAACACTGAAGCTTTCTTT. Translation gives CASRNRGLNTEAFF.

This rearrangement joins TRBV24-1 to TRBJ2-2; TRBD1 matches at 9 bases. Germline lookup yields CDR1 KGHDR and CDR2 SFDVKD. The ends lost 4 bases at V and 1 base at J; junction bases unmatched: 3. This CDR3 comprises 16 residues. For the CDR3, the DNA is TGTGCCACCAGTGACGTGGGACAGGGGAACACCGGGGAGCTGTTTTTT. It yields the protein CATSDVGQGNTGELFF.

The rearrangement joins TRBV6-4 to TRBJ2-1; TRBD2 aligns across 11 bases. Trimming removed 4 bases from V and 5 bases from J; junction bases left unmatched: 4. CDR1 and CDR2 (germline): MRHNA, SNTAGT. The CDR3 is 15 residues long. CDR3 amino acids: CASSVLAGVNNEQFF. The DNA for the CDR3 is TGTGCCAGCAGTGTACTAGCGGGAGTAAACAATGAGCAGTTCTTC.